This is a list of T cell receptor beta chains from one sample in a study of regulatory and conventional T cells in RAG deficiency. Using immunoSEQ multiplex PCR, the repertoire was profiled, and TCRdb retains in-frame clones only, with some absent. The profile shows fewer than 30,000 clones, 90% to 95% of them singletons. These same records also appear under a second study, on regulatory T cells.

The specimen sequenced was CD25- CD4+ T cells sorted from blood. The receptors derive from a human donor in good health. Each CDR3 is given with its conserved first and last residue. D genes are given only for firm matches. Only part of the rows carry a size: once, few, many, or a class if the clone is expanded.

>TRBV5-6|-|TRBJ1-1|TRBD1
TGTGCCAGCAGCCCGGGTACAGGGGGGCTGACTGAAGCTTTCTTT
CASSPGTGGLTEAFF
>TRBV2|-|TRBJ1-1|TRBD1
TGTGCCAGCAGCGCCTTTCCCCGGGACAGGGAACTTGAAGCTTTCTTT
CASSAFPRDRELEAFF
>TRBV5-1|-|TRBJ1-1|-
TGCGCCAGCAGCCTCGGCACAGGAGTCTCCATGAACACTGAAGCTTTCTTT
CASSLGTGVSMNTEAFF
>TRBV7-6|-|TRBJ1-5|TRBD1
TGTGCCAGCAGCCCGGTCACAGGGGATCAGCCCCAGCATTTT
CASSPVTGDQPQHF
>TRBV6-1|-|TRBJ1-1|-
TGTGCCGCCGGGGTGGGGGCCCTGAACACTGAAGCTTTCTTT
CAAGVGALNTEAFF
>TRBV2|few|TRBJ1-2|-
TGTGCCAGCAGCCAACTTCTGTTCGCCGGCTACACCTTC
CASSQLLFAGYTF
>TRBV7-2|once|TRBJ1-2|TRBD1
TGTGCCAGCAGCTTCGGGGACAGGGATGGCTACACCTTC
CASSFGDRDGYTF
>TRBV25-1|-|TRBJ1-3|TRBD1
TGTGCCAGCAGTCATCGGACAGGGGGTTTCTCTGGAAACACCATATATTTT
CASSHRTGGFSGNTIYF
>TRBV9|once|TRBJ1-1|-
TGTGCCAGCAGCGTATCGTGGAGGCAGAACACTGAAGCTTTCTTT
CASSVSWRQNTEAFF
>TRBV30|-|TRBJ1-1|-
TGTGCCTGGAAGCGCAGGGTAACTGAAGCTTTCTTT
CAWKRRVTEAFF
>TRBV5-1|-|TRBJ2-1|TRBD1
TGCGCCAGCAGCATCCGGGACAGATACAATGAGCAGTTCTTC
CASSIRDRYNEQFF
>TRBV15|-|TRBJ1-1|-
TGTGCCACGAAGCGAGGGGGGGGCGAGAACACTGAAGCTTTCTTT
CATKRGGGENTEAFF
>TRBV19|-|TRBJ1-3|-
TGTGCCAGTAGTAAACAGGCGACCATCTCTGGAAACACCATATATTTT
CASSKQATISGNTIYF
>TRBV6-5|-|TRBJ2-7|-
TGTGCCAGCAGTCCCGACAGAGCGAAGGGCTACGAGCAGTACTTC
CASSPDRAKGYEQYF
>TRBV7-9|-|TRBJ2-3|-
TGTGCCAGCAGCTTTTCCTTTGGGGGGGCCACAGATACGCAGTATTTT
CASSFSFGGATDTQYF
>TRBV7-3|-|TRBJ2-3|-
TGTGCCAGCTTGGCCCAGGGTAGAACAGATACGCAGTATTTT
CASLAQGRTDTQYF
>TRBV6-1|-|TRBJ2-3|TRBD2
TGTGCCAGCAGGAGCGGGGGCTCGCAGGATACGCAGTATTTT
CASRSGGSQDTQYF
>TRBV5-1|-|TRBJ1-2|-
TGCGCCAGCAGCTTGGGGGGCACCCTCGATGGCTACACCTTC
CASSLGGTLDGYTF
>TRBV19|-|TRBJ1-6|-
TGTGCCAGTAGTCCGGGCGGGTGGCATTCCCCCCTCCACTTT
CASSPGGWHSPLHF
>TRBV28|-|TRBJ2-1|TRBD2
TGTGCCAGCAGTCGAGGGGGACTAGCGGGGGCGGATGAGCAGTTCTTC
CASSRGGLAGADEQFF
>TRBV10-3|-|TRBJ1-2|TRBD1
TGTGCCATCAGTGCGGCAGGGGGTCTTTATGGCTACACCTTC
CAISAAGGLYGYTF
>TRBV5-1|-|TRBJ2-7|-
TGCGCCAGCAGCTTGGCCCTTTCGAGCGAGCAGTACTTC
CASSLALSSEQYF
>TRBV7-9|-|TRBJ2-1|-
TGTGCCAGCAGCCCAAGGGCAGGGCATCTATACAATGAGCAGTTCTTC
CASSPRAGHLYNEQFF
>TRBV19|-|TRBJ1-1|-
TGTGCCAGTAGTATAGAAGGGGTTAACATGAACACTGAAGCTTTCTTT
CASSIEGVNMNTEAFF